What follows are 26 T cell receptor beta chains derived from one specimen sequenced in a study of blood T cell repertoires in COVID-19. Method: immunoSEQ multiplex PCR; TCRdb's copy keeps in-frame clones and lacks some. The repertoire holds around 230,000 clones, with approximately 83% as singletons. The material sequenced was peripheral blood. The source is a woman between 35 and 50 years old with active or convalescent COVID-19.

The genes are TRBV27 and TRBJ2-7; TRBD1 aligns across 9 bases. V lost 4 bases to trimming and J lost 6 bases; unmatched junction nucleotides: 10. CDR3 length: 15 amino acids. The germline CDR1 and CDR2 sequences are MNHEY and SMNVEV (reference sequence). CDR3 bases: TGTGCCAGCAGTTCCGACGGGACAGGGTTGAGCGAGCAGTACTTC. It translates to CASSSDGTGLSEQYF.

This clone was seen a single time. V gene TRBV3-1 (or the pseudogene TRBV3-2) combines with J gene TRBJ1-2, with 9 bases lining up with TRBD1. The junction had 0 bases not matched to a gene; V was cut back by 1 base and J by 0 bases. The germline V gene has CDR1 LGHDT and CDR2 YNNKEL (reference sequence). The CDR3 consists of 15 residues. The chain's CDR3 is CASSQGDRANYGYTF. CDR3 nucleotides: TGTGCCAGCAGCCAAGGGGACAGGGCTAACTATGGCTACACCTTC.

As concerns this clone: Within the sample, other DNA sequences also encode this same CDR3. V gene TRBV3-1 (or the pseudogene TRBV3-2) combines with J gene TRBJ2-1; 8 nucleotides line up with TRBD2. This CDR3 has 17 amino acids. Trimming cost V 6 bases and J 4 bases; bases outside gene matches: 14. Germline-derived CDR1 and CDR2 are LGHDT and YNNKEL (reference sequence). CDR3 amino acids: CASSINFGGRNYNEQFF. The CDR3, as DNA: TGTGCCAGCAGTATAAACTTTGGCGGGAGGAATTACAATGAGCAGTTCTTC.

A word on this clone: Other DNA sequences in the sample encode the same CDR3. The chain links TRBV9 to TRBJ2-1, with D unclear. Germline V lookup: CDR1 SGDLS, CDR2 YYNGEE. Trimming took 0 bases from V and 1 from J, leaving 5 bases between them. The CDR3 consists of 14 residues. The CDR3 protein is CASSVAGSYNEQFF. In nucleotides, the CDR3 is TGTGCCAGCAGCGTAGCGGGTTCCTACAATGAGCAGTTCTTC.

The chain's CDR3 is CASSYSGRRNIQYF. CDR3 coding DNA: TGTGCCAGCAGTTACTCGGGCCGCCGGAACATTCAGTACTTC. The V gene is TRBV6-5, the J gene TRBJ2-4; D ambiguous. Germline CDR1 MNHEY, CDR2 SVGAGI. Trimming pared 0 bases from V and 7 bases from J, leaving 10 bases between. The CDR3 is 14 residues long.

The rearrangement uses TRBV11-3 and TRBJ1-5; no reliable D call. Germline V gives CDR1 SGHNT, CDR2 YENEEA. This CDR3 comprises 15 residues. V was shortened by 5 bases and J by 0 bases, with 11 bases between the two germline ends. The DNA of the CDR3 is TGTGCCAGCAGCAGAGGAGGCGGTAGCAATCAGCCCCAGCATTTT. It yields the protein CASSRGGGSNQPQHF.

The chain combines TRBV5-4 with TRBJ2-2; D ambiguous. Germline V CDR1 and CDR2: SGHNT, YYREEE (reference sequence). CDR3 length: 14 amino acids. With 3 bases removed from V and 7 bases from J, the gap between germline ends came to 13 bases. CDR3 amino acids: CASSSGGVGGELFF. The DNA for the CDR3 is TGTGCCAGCAGCTCCGGCGGTGTCGGCGGGGAGCTGTTTTTT.

On this clone itself: Other nucleotide sequences from this sample produce the same CDR3. The chain recombines TRBV5-1 with TRBJ1-4; D may be TRBD1 (6 bases). Germline CDR1 SGHRS, CDR2 YFSETQ. The CDR3 has 14 amino acids. Deletions cut 0 bases from V and 6 bases from J, with 9 bases between. In DNA, the CDR3 is TGCGCCAGCAGCTTGGCGGGGGGCTATGAAAAACTGTTTTTT. Protein sequence: CASSLAGGYEKLFF.

This clone has just one count. This rearrangement joins TRBV27 to TRBJ2-2; the D gene is possibly TRBD1 (6 bases). Trimming removed 3 bases from V and 4 bases from J, with 12 bases in between. CDR3 length: 15 residues. Germline V gene lookup returns CDR1 MNHEY and CDR2 SMNVEV (reference sequence). CDR3 sequence: CASSFLGAGTGELFF. CDR3 sequence (DNA): TGTGCCAGCAGTTTCCTGGGGGCGGGCACCGGGGAGCTGTTTTTT.

V is TRBV7-9 and J is TRBJ1-4; 7 bases are a match to TRBD1. Trimming at V came to 5 bases and at J to 2 bases, leaving 5 bases not matched to a gene. The germline CDR1 and CDR2 sequences are SEHNR and FQNEAQ (reference sequence). The CDR3 totals 15 residues. In nucleotides, the CDR3 is TGTGCCAGCAGCCCTGGGGACAGCACTAATGAAAAACTGTTTTTT. This gives the protein CASSPGDSTNEKLFF. Full variable domain (outside the CDR3, taken from reference TRBV7-9 and TRBJ1-4): DTGVSQNPRHKITKRGQNVTFRCDPISEHNRLYWYRQTLGQGPEFLTYFQNEAQLEKSRLLSDRFSAERPKGSFSTLEIQRTEQGDSAMYLCASSPGDSTNEKLFFGSGTQLSVL.

The CDR3 nucleotides read TGTGCTAGTGCCAAGGGACAGTCGAACACTGAAGCTTTCTTT. It codes for CASAKGQSNTEAFF. The chain couples TRBV12-5 to TRBJ1-1, with TRBD1 matching over 7 bases. This CDR3 has 14 residues. V was clipped by 7 bases and J by 1 base; unmatched bases: 6. CDR1 LGHNT and CDR2 FRNRAP come from the germline V gene. Variable domain in full (rest from reference TRBV12-5 and TRBJ1-1): DARVTQTPRHKVTEMGQEVTMRCQPILGHNTVFWYRQTMMQGLELLAYFRNRAPLDDSGMPKDRFSAEMPDATLATLKIQPSEPRDSAVYFCASAKGQSNTEAFFGQGTRLTVV.

The J gene is TRBJ2-3, the V gene TRBV6-5, with D unresolved. Trimming took off 6 bases at V and 2 bases at J, with 15 bases between the two ends. This CDR3 spans 15 amino acids. Germline CDR1 and CDR2: MNHEY and SVGAGI. CDR3 residues: CASRSGSSDTDTQYF. In nucleotides, the CDR3 is TGTGCCAGCAGGTCCGGGTCCTCGGACACAGATACGCAGTATTTT.

This clone was detected once. The V and J genes are TRBV30 and TRBJ1-1, with D uncertain. This CDR3 comprises 13 residues. V was cut by 6 bases and J by 4 bases, with 15 bases left in between. Germline loops: CDR1 GTSNPN, CDR2 SVGIG (reference sequence). The CDR3 DNA sequence: TGTGCCTGCGGTGGCCCCCCAGGCACTGAAGCTTTCTTT. This translates into CACGGPPGTEAFF.

The chain is built from TRBV11-3 and TRBJ1-4, with TRBD1 as a possible D gene (5 bases). The CDR3 has 15 residues. V dropped 4 bases and J dropped 7 bases, with 16 bases sitting between them. Germline-derived CDR1 and CDR2 are SGHNT and YENEEA. CDR3 sequence: CASSSVLGGSEKLFF. CDR3 coding DNA: TGTGCCAGCAGCTCGGTCCTGGGGGGAAGTGAAAAACTGTTTTTT.

The V gene is TRBV3-1 (or the pseudogene TRBV3-2), the J gene TRBJ2-5; TRBD2 is a possible D gene (5 bases). Germline values: CDR1 LGHDT, CDR2 YNNKEL (reference sequence). V lost 4 bases and J lost 5, with 14 bases in between. The CDR3 has 14 residues. CDR3 sequence: CASSRSWRAETQYF. DNA for the CDR3: TGTGCCAGCAGCCGGAGCTGGCGGGCGGAGACCCAGTACTTC.

This clone was seen a single time. The chain recombines TRBV28 with TRBJ1-2; 7 positions agree with TRBD1. Germline V gene data show CDR1 as MDHEN and CDR2 as SYDVKM. The CDR3 is 16 amino acids. Germline trimming cut 3 bases from V and 4 bases from J; bases unmatched to any gene: 11. The CDR3 DNA is TGTGCCAGCAGTTTTTCGACAGGGCGCCCGCCCTATGGCTACACCTTC. Protein sequence: CASSFSTGRPPYGYTF.

This clone has only a few counts. The V gene is TRBV6-6, the J gene TRBJ2-7; 7 bases fit TRBD1. The CDR3 loop spans 15 amino acids. V trimming: 4 bases; J trimming: 2 bases; junction bases outside the gene matches: 8. The germline V gene encodes CDR1 MNHNY and CDR2 SVGAGI (reference sequence). The CDR3: CASSSGGFTTYEQYF. The CDR3 nucleotides read TGTGCCAGCAGTTCAGGGGGTTTCACCACCTACGAGCAGTACTTC.

V usage is TRBV6-2 or TRBV6-3 and J usage is TRBJ1-5; D is ambiguous. The ends were cut back, 6 bases at V and 5 bases at J, with 8 bases in the middle. CDR3 length: 12 residues. CDR1 is MNHEY, CDR2 SVGEGT, per germline. The CDR3 DNA reads TGTGCCAGCAGCCCGGGCGATCAGCCCCAGCATTTT. It yields the protein CASSPGDQPQHF.

The chain is built from TRBV14 and TRBJ1-2; TRBD1 might be the D (6 bases). This CDR3 has 16 amino acids. Germline CDR1 is SGHDN and CDR2 is FVKESK. The V end was cut by 2 bases, the J end by 3 bases, with 16 bases between. This CDR3 is CASSQLAPGVDYGYTF. In nucleotides, the CDR3 is TGTGCCAGCAGCCAACTTGCTCCAGGGGTGGACTATGGCTACACCTTC.

The chain couples TRBV2 to TRBJ2-7; weak D call: TRBD2 (5 bases). Germline V gene data show CDR1 as SNHLY and CDR2 as FYNNEI. This CDR3 region has 11 residues. The CDR3 coding sequence is TGTACTAGTCACACGCCCTACGAGCAGTACTTC. Encoded protein: CTSHTPYEQYF. Looking up the rest from reference TRBV2 and TRBJ2-7 gives the full variable domain: EPEVTQTPSHQVTQMGQEVILRCVPISNHLYFYWYRQILGQKVEFLVSFYNNEISEKSEIFDDQFSVERPDGSNFTLKIRSTKLEDSAMYFCTSHTPYEQYFGPGTRLTVT.

The V and J genes are TRBV7-9 and TRBJ1-3; D is ambiguous. V was cut by 5 bases and J by 0 bases, with 8 bases left in between. The germline V gene has CDR1 SEHNR and CDR2 FQNEAQ (reference sequence). The CDR3 extends over 14 amino acids. The CDR3 sequence is CASSLGVSGNTIYF. For the CDR3, the DNA is TGTGCCAGCAGCCTCGGGGTCTCTGGAAACACCATATATTTT.

This sequence joins TRBV27 and TRBJ1-1; D gene uncertain. This CDR3 region has 15 residues. Trimming cost V 2 bases and J 7 bases, with 17 bases left between them. Germline V lookup: CDR1 MNHEY, CDR2 SMNVEV (reference sequence). The CDR3 here is CASSLGTVSSREAFF. In DNA, the CDR3 is TGTGCCAGCAGTTTAGGAACAGTATCCTCGCGTGAAGCTTTCTTT.

This clone occurred a few times. This chain's CDR3 is CASSWGLANTQYF. In DNA, the CDR3 is TGTGCCAGCAGTTGGGGACTAGCAAATACGCAGTATTTT. This chain connects TRBV6-2 or TRBV6-3 to TRBJ2-3, with 9 bases identical to TRBD2. The length of the CDR3 is 13 residues. From germline, CDR1 is MNHEY and CDR2 SVGEGT. The V and J ends lost 4 bases and 7 bases, in that order; junction bases with no gene match: 3.

The chain employs TRBV5-4 and TRBJ2-2; TRBD1 agrees at 7 bases. The J segment lost 1 base and the V segment lost 6 bases, leaving 6 bases of the junction unmatched. This CDR3 is built from 15 residues. Germline CDR1 is SGHNT and CDR2 is YYREEE (reference sequence). CDR3 loop: CASNRQGLNTGELFF. The DNA for the CDR3 is TGTGCCAGCAATCGACAGGGTTTGAACACCGGGGAGCTGTTTTTT.

This clone has a handful of counts. This sequence joins TRBV27 and TRBJ1-5; TRBD1 is a possible D gene (6 bases). Per the germline V gene, CDR1 is MNHEY and CDR2 is SMNVEV (reference sequence). The CDR3 spans 16 residues. Trimming pared 3 bases from V and 3 bases from J, leaving 15 bases between. The CDR3 protein is CASSFSWGGANQPQHF. The CDR3 DNA follows: TGTGCCAGCAGTTTTTCCTGGGGGGGGGCCAATCAGCCCCAGCATTTT.

The chain has TRBV30 and TRBJ1-3; the match to TRBD1 covers 10 bases. Germline V lookup: CDR1 GTSNPN, CDR2 SVGIG (reference sequence). J lost 3 bases, V lost 1 base, and 15 bases had no gene match. This CDR3 region has 19 residues. As DNA, the CDR3 is TGTGCCTGGAGTGAGAATATAGTGAGACAGGGGGCCTTTGGAAACACCATATATTTT. This encodes CAWSENIVRQGAFGNTIYF.